The 21 T cell receptor beta chains listed next were all sequenced from one sample in a study of blood T cells in healthy people across ages. Sample-barcoded 5' priming and a J-beta primer mix drove a second PCR of roughly 7 to 11 cycles. TCRdb reanalysed the 5' RACE reads using MiXCR and keeps one entry per CDR3 protein. The sample has around 1,900,000 distinct CDR3 sequences; roughly two fifths are singletons. Sequenced material: blood. Receptor source: a human donor in good health.

This clonotype occurred a few times. This chain joins TRBV4-3 and TRBJ2-2; possible D gene TRBD1, 6 bases. Per germline, CDR1 LGHNA and CDR2 YSLEER. V was trimmed by 4 bases and J by 1 base, leaving 10 bases between them. There are 15 residues in the CDR3. This chain's CDR3 is CASSRSQGNTGELFF. Written as DNA, the CDR3 is TGCGCCAGCAGCCGATCACAGGGGAACACCGGGGAGCTGTTTTTT.

This clonotype was recorded a few times. The gene calls are TRBV7-9 and TRBJ2-4; 8 bases align to TRBD1. Looked up from germline, CDR1 is SEHNR and CDR2 is FQNEAQ (reference sequence). V gave up 1 base and J gave up 7 bases; unmatched junction bases: 0. The CDR3 has 13 amino acids. CDR3 in DNA: TGTGCCAGCAGCTTAGGGACAGGGAACATTCAGTACTTC. This translates into CASSLGTGNIQYF. The full variable domain, its missing parts supplied by reference TRBV7-9 and TRBJ2-4, is DTGVSQNPRHKITKRGQNVTFRCDPISEHNRLYWYRQTLGQGPEFLTYFQNEAQLEKSRLLSDRFSAERPKGSFSTLEIQRTEQGDSAMYLCASSLGTGNIQYFGAGTRLSVL.

The V gene is TRBV7-2, the J gene TRBJ1-5; D is ambiguous. The V end lost 6 bases, the J end lost 5 bases, and 11 bases lay between the germline ends. CDR1 and CDR2 from the germline V gene are SGHTA and FQGNSA. There are 13 residues in the CDR3. The CDR3, as DNA: TGTGCCAGCAGTCTACTATGGGATCAGCCCCAGCATTTT. Translating gives CASSLLWDQPQHF.

V and J are TRBV24-1 and TRBJ2-2, with D tentatively TRBD1 (6 bases). Germline-derived CDR1 and CDR2 are KGHDR and SFDVKD. CDR3 size: 18 residues. Trimming cost V 0 bases and J 1 base, with 14 bases left between them. CDR3 nucleotides: TGTGCCACCAGTGATTTGGGCAGGGGAAGGGTGAACACCGGGGAGCTGTTTTTT. This sequence encodes CATSDLGRGRVNTGELFF.

This clonotype was counted a few times. The chain links TRBV4-3 to TRBJ1-3; D remains ambiguous. Trimming removed 1 base at V and 2 bases at J, with 12 bases between. This CDR3 comprises 16 residues. The germline CDR1 and CDR2 sequences are LGHNA and YSLEER. As DNA, the CDR3 is TGCGCCAGCAGCCAAGGCTGGAGGGAAGCTGGAAACACCATATATTTT. Amino acids: CASSQGWREAGNTIYF.

The chain couples TRBV7-2 to TRBJ1-1; no reliable D call. The CDR3 is 13 residues long. Germline CDR1 SGHTA, CDR2 FQGNSA. V was trimmed by 3 bases and J by 6 bases, leaving 11 bases between them. Here the CDR3 reads CASSFMYSAEAFF. The CDR3 bases are TGTGCCAGCAGCTTTATGTACTCGGCTGAAGCTTTCTTT.

This chain joins TRBV29-1 and TRBJ2-3; D is unclear. Germline V gene sequence: CDR1 SQVTM, CDR2 ANQGSEA. The CDR3 has 13 residues. V lost 7 bases, J lost 4 bases, and 15 bases lay in between. CDR3 loop: CSARPRFADTQYF. CDR3 in DNA: TGCAGCGCCCGTCCGCGCTTCGCAGATACGCAGTATTTT.

The V gene is TRBV20-1, the J gene TRBJ2-7; 11 nucleotides align to TRBD2. Germline CDR1 is DFQATT and CDR2 is SNEGSKA (reference sequence). This CDR3 spans 16 amino acids. J lost 2 bases, V lost 2 bases, and 8 bases had no gene match. CDR3 loop: CSARFPPGLAAYEQYF. In DNA form, the CDR3 reads TGCAGTGCTAGATTTCCCCCGGGACTAGCGGCCTACGAGCAGTACTTC.

This clonotype occurred a few times. J is TRBJ1-1 and V is TRBV12-3 or TRBV12-4; D remains ambiguous. V was shortened by 5 bases and J by 10 bases, with 11 bases between the two germline ends. The CDR3 has 11 amino acids. DNA for the CDR3: TGTGCCAGCAGTCCGGGCTTTCGAGCTTTCTTT. This gives the protein CASSPGFRAFF.

This clonotype appeared a few times. The rearrangement links TRBV4-3 to TRBJ1-1, with unresolved D. Trimming took 1 base from V and 4 from J, leaving 16 bases between them. CDR1 and CDR2 (germline): LGHNA, YSLEER. This CDR3 has 16 amino acids. CDR3 nucleotide sequence: TGCGCCAGCAGCCAAGGACTCCGGGAAGGCGGCACTGAAGCTTTCTTT. Its translation is CASSQGLREGGTEAFF.

The DNA for the CDR3 is TGCAGTACCGAAGGGAGGGGCCAAGAGACCCAGTACTTC. Amino acid sequence: CSTEGRGQETQYF. V is TRBV29-1 and J is TRBJ2-5; TRBD2 matches at 7 bases. Germline assignment: CDR1 SQVTM and CDR2 ANQGSEA. This CDR3 has 13 residues.

The J gene is TRBJ1-2, the V gene TRBV9, with TRBD1 matching 8 bases. Unmatched junction bases numbered 4, after V lost 5 bases and J lost 4 bases. The CDR3 sequence is 13 residues long. The germline gives CDR1 SGDLS, CDR2 YYNGEE. The CDR3 nucleotides are TGTGCCAGCAGTGATGACAGGGGCTATGGCTACACCTTC. Translated, it gives CASSDDRGYGYTF.

The chain carries TRBV25-1 and TRBJ2-5, with 9 bases fitting TRBD2. The J segment lost 6 bases and the V segment lost 4 bases, leaving 6 bases of the junction unmatched. Germline V gene data show CDR1 as MGHDK and CDR2 as SYGVNS. The CDR3 contains 14 residues. The CDR3: CASSGRLAAQTQYF. CDR3 bases: TGTGCCAGCAGTGGCCGACTAGCGGCCCAGACCCAGTACTTC.

The chain recombines TRBV9 with TRBJ2-1; 8 bases match TRBD1. The CDR3 is 17 amino acids. Germline CDR1 and CDR2: SGDLS and YYNGEE. J lost 12 bases, V lost 0 bases, and 17 bases had no gene match. The CDR3 is CASSVATNLDRGQGQFF. The DNA for the CDR3 is TGTGCCAGCAGCGTAGCTACGAACCTTGACAGGGGTCAGGGGCAGTTCTTC.

V and J are TRBV12-3 or TRBV12-4 and TRBJ2-7, with D perhaps TRBD1 or TRBD2 (5 bases each). The CDR3 has 14 residues. V lost 2 bases and J lost 9, with 17 bases in between. CDR3 nucleotides: TGTGCCAGCAGTTTAACTGAAATGGGGGTGGGGCAGTACTTC. Translation: CASSLTEMGVGQYF.

The chain combines TRBV25-1 with TRBJ2-1, with a possible D match to TRBD1 (6 bases). From germline, CDR1 is MGHDK and CDR2 SYGVNS. CDR3 length: 15 residues. Trimming took 4 bases from V and 7 from J, leaving 17 bases between them. As DNA, the CDR3 is TGTGCCAGCAGTGGGAGCACAGGGATAGGGAATGAGCAGTTCTTC. Translated: CASSGSTGIGNEQFF.

The gene calls are TRBV20-1 and TRBJ2-3; the match to TRBD1 covers 9 bases. CDR1 and CDR2 (germline): DFQATT, SNEGSKA (reference sequence). J was trimmed by 6 bases and V by 5 bases; bases with no gene match: 6. The CDR3 runs to 13 residues. The CDR3 protein is CSALQGALDTQYF. CDR3 coding DNA: TGCAGTGCTTTACAGGGGGCGCTGGATACGCAGTATTTT.

V gene TRBV7-9 combines with J gene TRBJ2-1, with 7 positions matching TRBD2. The length of the CDR3 is 13 residues. Unmatched junction bases numbered 10, after V lost 5 bases and J lost 12 bases. Germline CDR1 reads SEHNR; CDR2 reads FQNEAQ (reference sequence). The DNA for the CDR3 is TGTGCCAGCAGCGGGACGGAGCGGGGTGTGCAGTTCTTC. Translation gives CASSGTERGVQFF. The variable domain in full, completed from reference TRBV7-9 and TRBJ2-1, reads DTGVSQNPRHKITKRGQNVTFRCDPISEHNRLYWYRQTLGQGPEFLTYFQNEAQLEKSRLLSDRFSAERPKGSFSTLEIQRTEQGDSAMYLCASSGTERGVQFFGPGTRLTVL.

The rearrangement joins TRBV14 to TRBJ1-2; no clear D. The CDR3 spans 14 residues. Germline assignment: CDR1 SGHDN and CDR2 FVKESK. The V end was cut by 0 bases, the J end by 8 bases, with 13 bases between. CDR3 sequence (DNA): TGTGCCAGCAGCCAAGATTTGGCTATACGGGGCTACACCTTC. Its protein is CASSQDLAIRGYTF. Full variable domain (rest looked up from reference TRBV14 and TRBJ1-2): EAGVTQFPSHSVIEKGQTVTLRCDPISGHDNLYWYRRVMGKEIKFLLHFVKESKQDESGMPNNRFLAERTGGTYSTLKVQPAELEDSGVYFCASSQDLAIRGYTFGSGTRLTVV.

To note about this clonotype: This could be a read error, since a much larger clone is one nucleotide away. This chain connects TRBV15 to TRBJ1-2; D call uncertain. Germline V lookup: CDR1 LNHNV, CDR2 YYDKDF (reference sequence). The CDR3 covers 12 residues. Between the trimmed V and J ends, which lost 0 bases and 2 bases, there was a span of 1 base. In nucleotides, the CDR3 is TGTGCCACCAGCAGAGAAAACTATGGCTACACCTTC. This gives the protein CATSRENYGYTF.

V gene TRBV7-3 combines with J gene TRBJ2-7; 7 bases line up with TRBD1. The CDR3 consists of 15 residues. The ends lost 1 base at V and 3 bases at J; junction bases unmatched: 6. The germline gives CDR1 SGHTA, CDR2 FQGTGA. The CDR3 spells CASSLIGGSFYEQYF. CDR3 nucleotides: TGTGCCAGCAGCTTAATAGGGGGCTCTTTCTACGAGCAGTACTTC.